This TCR beta chain was recovered during a study of blood T cell repertoires in COVID-19. This CDR3 comprises 16 residues. Per the germline V gene, CDR1 is SNHLY and CDR2 is FYNNEI. The V and J ends lost 4 bases and 2 bases, in that order; junction bases with no gene match: 6. Using immunoSEQ multiplex PCR, the repertoire was profiled, and TCRdb retains in-frame clones only, with some absent. The table records around 300,000 clones, about four fifths of them present only once. The sample taken for sequencing was peripheral blood. The clonotype was recovered from a woman aged 45-59 years who had recovered from COVID-19. The chain employs TRBV2 and TRBJ2-3; 10 bases fit TRBD1. The CDR3 DNA reads TGTGCCAGCAGTGGGGCCGGGACAGGGGTCACAGATACGCAGTATTTT. Translated, it gives CASSGAGTGVTDTQYF. The full variable domain, with the rest looked up from reference TRBV2 and TRBJ2-3, is EPEVTQTPSHQVTQMGQEVILRCVPISNHLYFYWYRQILGQKVEFLVSFYNNEISEKSEIFDDQFSVERPDGSNFTLKIRSTKLEDSAMYFCASSGAGTGVTDTQYFGPGTRLTVL.